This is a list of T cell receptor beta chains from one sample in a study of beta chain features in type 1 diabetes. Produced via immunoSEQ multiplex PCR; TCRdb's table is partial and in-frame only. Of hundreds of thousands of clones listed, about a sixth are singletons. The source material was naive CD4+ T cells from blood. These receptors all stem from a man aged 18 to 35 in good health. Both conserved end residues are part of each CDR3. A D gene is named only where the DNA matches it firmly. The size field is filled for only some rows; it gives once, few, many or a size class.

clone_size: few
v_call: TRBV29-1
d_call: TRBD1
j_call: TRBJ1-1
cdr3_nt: TGCAGCGTTGAAGGAGGGGGCCGGACTGAAGCTTTCTTT
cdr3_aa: CSVEGGGRTEAFF

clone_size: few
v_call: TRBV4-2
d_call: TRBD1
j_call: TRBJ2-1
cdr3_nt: TGTGCCAGCAGCCCCACGGGGACAGGGGGTTCCTACAATGAGCAGTTCTTC
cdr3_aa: CASSPTGTGGSYNEQFF

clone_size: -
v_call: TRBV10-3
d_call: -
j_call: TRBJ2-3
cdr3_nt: TGTGCCATCAGTGAGCCTTACGGGACTGGATTAGATACGCAGTATTTT
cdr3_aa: CAISEPYGTGLDTQYF

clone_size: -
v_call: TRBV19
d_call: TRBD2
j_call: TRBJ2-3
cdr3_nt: TGTGCCAGCAGTAGCCTAGCGGGCACAGATACGCAGTATTTT
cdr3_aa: CASSSLAGTDTQYF

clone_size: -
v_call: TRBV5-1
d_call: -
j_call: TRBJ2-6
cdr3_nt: TGCGCCAGCAGCCTGGCTACTCCGGGACCCGGCTATGGGGCCAACGTCCTGACTTTC
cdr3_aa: CASSLATPGPGYGANVLTF

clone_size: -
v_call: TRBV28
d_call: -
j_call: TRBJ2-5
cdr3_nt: TGTGCCAGCAGTCAATGGCAGGGAGGTGTCGAGGAGACCCAGTACTTC
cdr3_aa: CASSQWQGGVEETQYF

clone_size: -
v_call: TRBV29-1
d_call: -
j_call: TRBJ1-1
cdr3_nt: TGCAGTGGGGAGGTCGGCACCATGAACACTGAAGCTTTCTTT
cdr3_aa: CSGEVGTMNTEAFF

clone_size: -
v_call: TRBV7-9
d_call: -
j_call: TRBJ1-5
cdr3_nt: TGTGCCAGCAGCTTAGCGGTCAGGGAGGACGGTCAGCCCCAGCATTTT
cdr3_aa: CASSLAVREDGQPQHF

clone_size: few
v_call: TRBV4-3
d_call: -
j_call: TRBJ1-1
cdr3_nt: TGCGCCAGCAGCCAAGACGTGTACATTGAAGCTTTCTTT
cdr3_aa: CASSQDVYIEAFF

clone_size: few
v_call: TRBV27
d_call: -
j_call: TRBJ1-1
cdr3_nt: TGTGCCAGCAGTTTAAACAGGGACACTGAAGCTTTCTTT
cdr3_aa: CASSLNRDTEAFF

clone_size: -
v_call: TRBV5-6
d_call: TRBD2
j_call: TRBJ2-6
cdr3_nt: TGTGCCAGCAGCGACCTGACTAGCGGGCCCTACTCTGGGGCCAACGTCCTGACTTTC
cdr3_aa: CASSDLTSGPYSGANVLTF

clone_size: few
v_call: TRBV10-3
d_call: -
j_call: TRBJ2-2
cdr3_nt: TGTGCCATCAGTGATCAAGGCAGGGGAAATGCCGGGGAGCTGTTTTTT
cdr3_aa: CAISDQGRGNAGELFF

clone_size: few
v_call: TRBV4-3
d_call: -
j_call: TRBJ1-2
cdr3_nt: TGCGCCAGCAGCAAGACCCCTAACTATGGCTACACCTTC
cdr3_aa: CASSKTPNYGYTF

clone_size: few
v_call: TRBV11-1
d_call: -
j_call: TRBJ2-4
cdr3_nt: TGTGCCAGCAGCTTAAGAACCGGGATGAACATTCAGTACTTC
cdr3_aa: CASSLRTGMNIQYF

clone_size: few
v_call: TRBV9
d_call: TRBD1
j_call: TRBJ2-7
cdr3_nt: TGTGCCAGCAGCGTAGCCCCGACAGGGGGTCACGAGCAGTACTTC
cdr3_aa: CASSVAPTGGHEQYF

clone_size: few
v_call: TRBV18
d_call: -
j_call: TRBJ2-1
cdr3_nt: TGTGCCAGCTCACCCCCCGGGACACCTAACAATGAGCAGTTCTTC
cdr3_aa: CASSPPGTPNNEQFF

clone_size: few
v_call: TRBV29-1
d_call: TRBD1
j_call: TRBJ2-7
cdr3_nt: TGCAGCGCCTCGATCCGGGACAGAGCCTACGAGCAGTACTTC
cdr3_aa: CSASIRDRAYEQYF

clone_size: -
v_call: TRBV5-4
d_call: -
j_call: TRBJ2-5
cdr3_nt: TGTGCCAGCAGCTTGTCGCAGGGAAGGCCAGAGACCCAGTACTTC
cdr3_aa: CASSLSQGRPETQYF